This T cell receptor (beta chain) was captured by sequencing in a study of shared clonotypes between healthy human individuals. Across the whole study: Each donor's CD4 naive and CD4 memory cells filled three plates apiece, CD8 naive two, and CD8 memory one.

Produced via immunoSEQ multiplex PCR; TCRdb's table is partial and in-frame only. This repertoire shows some 2.1 million clones, 85% to 95% found once; its top ten account for 0.85% to 1.3%. The naive CD8 fraction comprised CD45RO-negative cells positively selected for CCR7 and excluded terminally differentiated effector memory CD45RA+ cells. The CDR3 totals 15 residues. CDR1 is PRHDT, CDR2 FYEKMQ, per germline (reference sequence). V dropped 5 bases and J dropped 5 bases, with 18 bases sitting between them. The clonotype was recovered from a man aged 18 to 29 in good health. The sequenced sample consisted of naive CD8+ T cells sorted from blood. The chain couples TRBV13 to TRBJ1-1; unclear D gene. This CDR3 reads CASSPPHRRGTEAFF. Here the CDR3 DNA reads TGTGCCAGCAGCCCCCCCCACCGGCGGGGAACTGAAGCTTTCTTT.